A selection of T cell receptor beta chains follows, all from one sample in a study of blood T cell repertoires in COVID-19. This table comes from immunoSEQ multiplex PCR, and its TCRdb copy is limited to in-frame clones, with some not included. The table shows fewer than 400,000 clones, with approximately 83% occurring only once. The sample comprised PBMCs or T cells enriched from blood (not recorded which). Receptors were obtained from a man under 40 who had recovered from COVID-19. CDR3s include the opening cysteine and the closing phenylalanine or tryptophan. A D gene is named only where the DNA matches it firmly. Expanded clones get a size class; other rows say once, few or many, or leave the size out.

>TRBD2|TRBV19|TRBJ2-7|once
TGTGCCAGTAGTATAATCGCGGGGGTAGAGTACGAGCAGTACTTC
CASSIIAGVEYEQYF
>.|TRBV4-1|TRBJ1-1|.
TGCGCCAGCAGCCAACACGCGGGCCTCGCGGTTGGAAACACTGAAGCTTTCTTT
CASSQHAGLAVGNTEAFF
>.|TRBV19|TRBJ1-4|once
TGTGCCAGTAGACTCGTAGGGGGTGAGAATGAAAAACTGTTTTTT
CASRLVGGENEKLFF
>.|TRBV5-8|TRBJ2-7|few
TGTGCCAGCAGCTTGGGGCAGGGGCTCTACGAGCAGTACTTC
CASSLGQGLYEQYF
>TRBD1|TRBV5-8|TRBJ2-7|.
TGTGCCAGCAGTCAGGGGGCCGAGCAGTACTTC
CASSQGAEQYF
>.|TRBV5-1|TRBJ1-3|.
TGCGCCAGCAGCTTGGATCTCGGGGACACCATATATTTT
CASSLDLGDTIYF
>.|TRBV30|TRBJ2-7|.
TGTGCCTGGAGTCATGCCTACGAGCAGTACTTC
CAWSHAYEQYF
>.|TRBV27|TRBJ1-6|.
TGTGCCTCCAGAGCAGGGGAATCACCCCTCCACTTT
CASRAGESPLHF
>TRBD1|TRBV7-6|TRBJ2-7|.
TGTGCCAGCAGCTACCCAGGGACAGGTAATGATGAGCAGTACTTC
CASSYPGTGNDEQYF
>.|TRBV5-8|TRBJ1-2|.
TGTGCCAGCAGCTTGGGGCCTAACTATGGCTACACCTTC
CASSLGPNYGYTF
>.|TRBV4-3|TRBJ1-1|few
TGCGCCAGCAGCCAAGATTCAACCCGAGCCCGTGAAGCTTTCTTT
CASSQDSTRAREAFF
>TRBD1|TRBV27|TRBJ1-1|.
TGTGCCAGCAGTGCCAGACAGGGAGGCGAAGCTTTCTTT
CASSARQGGEAFF
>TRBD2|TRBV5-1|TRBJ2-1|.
TGCGCCAGCAGCTCCGGCGGGGGGGGCTACAATGAGCAGTTCTTC
CASSSGGGGYNEQFF
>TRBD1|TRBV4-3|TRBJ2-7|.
TGCGCCAGCAGCCAAACAGGGGGCAAAAACGAGCAGTACTTC
CASSQTGGKNEQYF
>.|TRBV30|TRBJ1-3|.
TGTGCCTGGAGACTTATAAACTCTGGAAACACCATATATTTT
CAWRLINSGNTIYF
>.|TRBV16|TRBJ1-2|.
TGTGCCAGCAGCCAATCTGGACAGAACTATGGCTACACCTTC
CASSQSGQNYGYTF
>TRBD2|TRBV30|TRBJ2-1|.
TGTGCCTCTGCGACTAGCGGGGGACAGTTCTTC
CASATSGGQFF
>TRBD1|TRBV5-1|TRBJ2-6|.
TGCGCCAGCAGCTTGACAGGACAGGGGGCTGGTGGGGCCAACGTCCTGACTTTC
CASSLTGQGAGGANVLTF
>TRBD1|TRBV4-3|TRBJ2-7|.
TGCGCCAGCAGCCAGAGGACAGGGGGCTCCTACGAGCAGTACTTC
CASSQRTGGSYEQYF
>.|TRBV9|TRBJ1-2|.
TGTGCCAGCAGCGTAGGAGCAAACTATGGCTACACCTTC
CASSVGANYGYTF
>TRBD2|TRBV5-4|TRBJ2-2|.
TGTGCCAGCAGCTTGGGAAGCGGGGGGATCACCGGGGAGCTGTTTTTT
CASSLGSGGITGELFF
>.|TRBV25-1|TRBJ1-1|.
TGTGCCAGCAGTCCCCCGTCAGGCCGGAACACTGAAGCTTTCTTT
CASSPPSGRNTEAFF
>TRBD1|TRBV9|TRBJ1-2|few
TGTGCCAGCAGCACAGGGACAGCTAACTATGGCTACACCTTC
CASSTGTANYGYTF
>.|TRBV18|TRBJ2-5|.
TGTGCCAGCTCAAGAGACATCCAAGAGACCCAGTACTTC
CASSRDIQETQYF
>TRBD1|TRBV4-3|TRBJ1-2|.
TGCGCCAGCAGCCCCCAGGGGGCCGTCGGCTATGGCTACACCTTC
CASSPQGAVGYGYTF
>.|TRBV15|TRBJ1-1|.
TGTGCCGTAGGGGATGTCATGAACACTGAAGCTTTCTTT
CAVGDVMNTEAFF
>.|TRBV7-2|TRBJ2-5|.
TGTGCCAGCACCCCACAGGCGGGGCAAGAGACCCAGTACTTC
CASTPQAGQETQYF
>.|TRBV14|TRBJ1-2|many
TGTGCCAGCAGCCATCGAGCGGGAGCTAACTATGGCTACACCTTC
CASSHRAGANYGYTF
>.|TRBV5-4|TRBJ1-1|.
TGTGCCAGCAGCATTGAACGCGGCTATGAAGCTTTCTTT
CASSIERGYEAFF
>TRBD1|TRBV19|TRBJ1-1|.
TGTGCCAGTAGTCCCTCGGGGGGGACAGGGGGCACTGAAGCTTTCTTT
CASSPSGGTGGTEAFF
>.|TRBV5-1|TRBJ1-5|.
TGCGCCAGCAGCTTTGGAGGGGCAGGGAATCAGCCCCAGCATTTT
CASSFGGAGNQPQHF
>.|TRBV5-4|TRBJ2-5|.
TGTGCCAGCAGCTTGGCCAGAACGGAGACCCAGTACTTC
CASSLARTETQYF
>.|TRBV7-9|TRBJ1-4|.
TGTGCCAGCAGCCTCGGGACAACTACAAATGAAAAACTGTTTTTT
CASSLGTTTNEKLFF
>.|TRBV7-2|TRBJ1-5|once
TGTGCCAGCAGCAGGGCAGGGGTGTGGAGCAATCAGCCCCAGCATTTT
CASSRAGVWSNQPQHF
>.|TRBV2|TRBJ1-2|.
TGTGCCAGCAAAACATCAGCTAACTATGGCTACACCTTC
CASKTSANYGYTF
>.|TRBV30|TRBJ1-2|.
TGTGCCTGGAGTTATGACACTAACTATGGCTACACCTTC
CAWSYDTNYGYTF
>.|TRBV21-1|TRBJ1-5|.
TGTGCCAGCAGCAAAGAGGGGACAGGTGGACAGCCCCAGCATTTT
CASSKEGTGGQPQHF
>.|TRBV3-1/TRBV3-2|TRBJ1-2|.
TGTGCCAGCAGCCAAATAGGGAGGAACTATGGCTACACCTTC
CASSQIGRNYGYTF
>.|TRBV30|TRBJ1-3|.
TGTGCCTGGAGTCCCGGACAGCTCCGAAACACCATATATTTT
CAWSPGQLRNTIYF
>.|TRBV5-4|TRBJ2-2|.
TGTGCCAGCAGCTTGGCTACCGGGGGTGGCACCGGGGAGCTGTTTTTT
CASSLATGGGTGELFF
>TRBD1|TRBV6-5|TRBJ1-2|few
TGTGCCAGCAGTTACCGGGACAGCAAACTCTATGGCTACACCTTC
CASSYRDSKLYGYTF
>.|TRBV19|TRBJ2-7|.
TGTGCCAGCCAACTGCAGGGATCGGTCCCCCCCGAGCAGTACTTC
CASQLQGSVPPEQYF